The 4 T cell receptor beta chains below were found in one sample sequenced in a study of cytomegalovirus exposure and HLA in healthy donors. Sequenced by immunoSEQ multiplex PCR; TCRdb stores in-frame clones only, minus some. Of 250,000 to 400,000 clones in the sample, 88% were seen once. The source material was PBMCs. These receptors were taken from a man aged 30-40 years in good health and CMV-seronegative.

This chain uses TRBV6-1 with TRBJ1-5; 9 bases match TRBD1. Germline V lookup: CDR1 MNHNS, CDR2 SASEGT. The CDR3 loop spans 12 amino acids. Trimming cost V 2 bases and J 16 bases; bases outside gene matches: 6. CDR3 bases: TGTGCCAGCAGTGAATGGGACAGGGTGTATCATTTT. It yields the protein CASSEWDRVYHF.

The gene calls are TRBV7-2 and TRBJ2-5; D gene ambiguous. Trimming removed 2 bases at V and 5 bases at J, with 9 bases between. The CDR3 runs 13 residues. The V gene's germline CDR1 is SGHTA and CDR2 FQGNSA. The CDR3 DNA follows: TGTGCCAGCAGCTTATTATACTCTGAGACCCAGTACTTC. Translation gives CASSLLYSETQYF.

V is TRBV2 and J is TRBJ2-5; D may be TRBD1 (5 bases). The CDR3 extends over 14 amino acids. Germline loops: CDR1 SNHLY, CDR2 FYNNEI. V gave up 4 bases and J gave up 1 base, with 10 bases separating them. CDR3 protein: CASSVVQGQETQYF. The CDR3 DNA is TGTGCCAGCAGTGTCGTCCAGGGCCAAGAGACCCAGTACTTC.

This clone was counted once. This sequence joins TRBV5-6 and TRBJ2-2, with D tentatively TRBD1 (6 bases). The length of the CDR3 is 16 residues. Germline V lookup: CDR1 SGHDT, CDR2 YYEEEE. V lost 1 base and J lost 7, with 17 bases in between. The CDR3 DNA reads as TGTGCCAGCAGCTTGCTAGCCAGGGGTTTTAACGGGGAGCTGTTTTTT. It yields the protein CASSLLARGFNGELFF.